A selection of T cell receptor beta chains follows, all from one sample in a study of blood T cell repertoires in COVID-19. The method was immunoSEQ multiplex PCR; TCRdb's version includes in-frame clones alone and lacks a portion of them. The data hold roughly 280,000 clones, with more than 70% observed a single time. The sequenced material came from peripheral blood. Receptors originate from a woman aged 25-40 years with COVID-19, enrolled during active disease. Both conserved end residues are part of each CDR3. The order of the fields is CDR3 DNA, CDR3 protein, V gene, J gene, clone size, D gene. D genes are given only for firm matches. For some rows the clone size is stated as once, few or many, or as a class when expanded; others skip it.

TGCGCCAGCAGTGAACCCGCCCGGAGCGGGGCCAACGTCCTGACTTTC	CASSEPARSGANVLTF	TRBV10-1	TRBJ2-6	NA	NA
TGCGCCAGCAGCGGCGGGGCGGGAAGGACTGAAGCTTTCTTT	CASSGGAGRTEAFF	TRBV5-1	TRBJ1-1	NA	NA
TGTGCCAGCAGTTTACAGGGCTACGAGCAGTACTTC	CASSLQGYEQYF	TRBV28	TRBJ2-7	few	NA
TGTGCCAGCAGCCCTAGTGGCCTGGGCTATGGCTACACCTTC	CASSPSGLGYGYTF	TRBV28	TRBJ1-2	NA	NA
TGTGCCAGCAGTGGACAGGGTGGCACGGTAGGCTACACCTTC	CASSGQGGTVGYTF	TRBV2	TRBJ1-2	NA	TRBD1
TGCAGTGCCAACAGGGCCTATGGCTACACCTTC	CSANRAYGYTF	TRBV20-1	TRBJ1-2	NA	NA
TGTGCCAGTAGCCAAAACAGGGGGGTTTTATACGAGCAGTACTTC	CASSQNRGVLYEQYF	TRBV27	TRBJ2-7	NA	TRBD1
TGTGCCATAGGGACAGGGATAAACACTGAAGCTTTCTTT	CAIGTGINTEAFF	TRBV10-3	TRBJ1-1	NA	TRBD1
TGTGCCAGCAGTTTGGTGGGACTAGCGGGGTACAATGAGCAGTTCTTC	CASSLVGLAGYNEQFF	TRBV28	TRBJ2-1	NA	TRBD2
TGTGCCAGCACCGGATGGGGACAGGGTGAGCCCCAGCATTTT	CASTGWGQGEPQHF	TRBV6-8	TRBJ1-5	NA	TRBD1
TGTGCCAGCTCACGAGACAGTCCGTATAATTCACCCCTCCACTTT	CASSRDSPYNSPLHF	TRBV18	TRBJ1-6	NA	NA
TGTGCCAGCAGTTACCCAAGACTAGCGGGAGGGCCCGAGCAGTACTTC	CASSYPRLAGGPEQYF	TRBV6-2/TRBV6-3	TRBJ2-7	NA	TRBD2
TGTGCCAGCAGTCCTAGCGGGAGGGCCCTAGATTACAATGAGCAGTTCTTC	CASSPSGRALDYNEQFF	TRBV6-6	TRBJ2-1	NA	TRBD2
TGTGCCAGCAGCTCAGGACAGGCAGCAGGCACAGATACGCAGTATTTT	CASSSGQAAGTDTQYF	TRBV5-8	TRBJ2-3	NA	TRBD1
TGTGCCACCGTAGGGGATGGCACTGAAGCTTTCTTT	CATVGDGTEAFF	TRBV19	TRBJ1-1	NA	NA
TGTGCCAGCTCTTGGGCAGTGTATCAGCCCCAGCATTTT	CASSWAVYQPQHF	TRBV12-3/TRBV12-4	TRBJ1-5	NA	NA
TGTGCCACCAGTGATAGGGGTACCGGGGAGCTGTTTTTT	CATSDRGTGELFF	TRBV24-1	TRBJ2-2	NA	NA
TGTGCCAGCAGTTTGCGGGACTACGAGCAGTACTTC	CASSLRDYEQYF	TRBV12-3/TRBV12-4	TRBJ2-7	NA	NA
TGTGCCAGCAGTGGGAGAAAGGGACAGTTACCCCTCCACTTT	CASSGRKGQLPLHF	TRBV2	TRBJ1-6	NA	TRBD1
TGCGCCAGCAGTGGGGGGACTAGCGGGAGTGCAGATACGCAGTATTTT	CASSGGTSGSADTQYF	TRBV10-1	TRBJ2-3	once	TRBD2
TGTGCCAGCAGCTTAGTGGAACAGAGGGGCAATCAGCCCCAGCATTTT	CASSLVEQRGNQPQHF	TRBV7-8	TRBJ1-5	NA	NA
TGTGCCAGCAGTCCCTCTAGCGGGAGGTCCGAGAATGAGCAGTTCTTC	CASSPSSGRSENEQFF	TRBV28	TRBJ2-1	NA	TRBD2
TGCAGTGCTAGTTCCGGGAACCAAGAGACCCAGTACTTC	CSASSGNQETQYF	TRBV20-1	TRBJ2-5	NA	NA
TGTGCCAGCAGTTCCGGCAAGACAGGAAAATATAGCAATCAGCCCCAGCATTTT	CASSSGKTGKYSNQPQHF	TRBV27	TRBJ1-5	NA	NA
TGCGCCAGCAGTGGGACTAGCGGGAGTGTAAATGAGCAGTTCTTC	CASSGTSGSVNEQFF	TRBV10-2	TRBJ2-1	NA	TRBD2
TGTGCCTGGAGTGTAGTATGGCATGAGCAGTTCTTC	CAWSVVWHEQFF	TRBV30	TRBJ2-1	NA	NA
TGTGCCAGCAGCCGTGGACAGGGTAGCACAGATACGCAGTATTTT	CASSRGQGSTDTQYF	TRBV7-9	TRBJ2-3	NA	TRBD1
TGTGCCACCAGTGATCCTCGGGGGTCAGATACGCAGTATTTT	CATSDPRGSDTQYF	TRBV24-1	TRBJ2-3	NA	NA
TGTGCCAGCAGTGGGGAGGATGAAAAACTGTTTTTT	CASSGEDEKLFF	TRBV2	TRBJ1-4	NA	NA
TGTGCCAGCAGCCGACAGGGGTTGGGGAACACTGAAGCTTTCTTT	CASSRQGLGNTEAFF	TRBV2	TRBJ1-1	once	TRBD1
TGTGCCAGCAAAAGGGGCGACTATGGCTACACCTTC	CASKRGDYGYTF	TRBV6-5	TRBJ1-2	NA	NA
TGCGCCAGGCTGGGACTAGCGGGAGAGGAGACCCAGTACTTC	CARLGLAGEETQYF	TRBV10-1	TRBJ2-5	NA	TRBD2
TGTGCCAGTAGTGCACCGGGACAGGCGAACTTC	CASSAPGQANF	TRBV19	TRBJ2-5	NA	TRBD1
TGTGCCAGCAGCAAAAATAACCCTAGCGGGAGACGAGAGACCCAGTACTTC	CASSKNNPSGRRETQYF	TRBV21-1	TRBJ2-5	NA	NA
TGTGCCCGGAGGGTGAAGGGGGCCGGGGAGCTGTTTTTT	CARRVKGAGELFF	TRBV30	TRBJ2-2	NA	NA
TGTGCCAGCAGTTCGATCGGGACAGTACAAGAGACCCAGTACTTC	CASSSIGTVQETQYF	TRBV6-2/TRBV6-3	TRBJ2-5	once	TRBD1
TGTGCCAGCAGCTTCCAACCCGGGACTAGAGGAGAGACCCAGTACTTC	CASSFQPGTRGETQYF	TRBV7-2	TRBJ2-5	NA	TRBD2
TGTGCCAGTAGACTTTACTACGAGCAGTACTTC	CASRLYYEQYF	TRBV12-3/TRBV12-4	TRBJ2-7	NA	NA
TGTGCCAGCAGTCCCACGGGACATATTATCTACGAGCAGTACTTC	CASSPTGHIIYEQYF	TRBV2	TRBJ2-7	few	NA
TGTGCCAGCAGCTGTGGACATAGCAATCAGCCCCAGCATTTT	CASSCGHSNQPQHF	TRBV5-5	TRBJ1-5	NA	NA
TGCGCCAGCAGTGAAGGACATCGACAGCCCCAGCATTTT	CASSEGHRQPQHF	TRBV10-2	TRBJ1-5	NA	NA
TGCGCCAGCAGCCCAGGGGGGATGAACACTGAAGCTTTCTTT	CASSPGGMNTEAFF	TRBV5-1	TRBJ1-1	NA	TRBD1
TGCGCCAGCAGCTTTCCGGGGAGGGACACTGAAGCTTTCTTT	CASSFPGRDTEAFF	TRBV5-1	TRBJ1-1	NA	NA
TGTGCCAGCACCCAAAACGCCCGAGGTGAAGCTTTCTTT	CASTQNARGEAFF	TRBV28	TRBJ1-1	NA	NA
TGTGCCAGCAGTCCCCCCAGGGGCGCTAGCGGGAGGGGTAAGGCCTACGAGCAGTACTTC	CASSPPRGASGRGKAYEQYF	TRBV28	TRBJ2-7	NA	TRBD2
TGTGCCAGCAGTGAAGAACAGTCTCCTGGAAACACCATATATTTT	CASSEEQSPGNTIYF	TRBV2	TRBJ1-3	NA	NA
TGTGCCAGCAGCCCACGGGACAGGGGGCCTGAAAAACTGTTTTTT	CASSPRDRGPEKLFF	TRBV11-3	TRBJ1-4	NA	TRBD1
TGTGCCAGCAGCTCCTCCGGGACATCCAATACGCAGTATTTT	CASSSSGTSNTQYF	TRBV7-9	TRBJ2-3	NA	NA
TGCAGTGCTAGTGAGGCTAGCGGCCACGAGCAGTACTTC	CSASEASGHEQYF	TRBV20-1	TRBJ2-7	NA	TRBD2
TGTGCCAGCTCACCCGAAGGGGAACAGGGGTACTATGGCTACACCTTC	CASSPEGEQGYYGYTF	TRBV18	TRBJ1-2	NA	TRBD1
TGCGCCAGCACCAGACAGGGGGCGCGTGGCGGGGAGCTGTTTTTT	CASTRQGARGGELFF	TRBV5-1	TRBJ2-2	NA	TRBD1
TGTGCCACCAGTGATTCGTCCCGGGGGGGCAACGAGCAGTACTTC	CATSDSSRGGNEQYF	TRBV24-1	TRBJ2-7	NA	TRBD2
TGTGCCATCAGTGAAGACAGGGGGAGAACAGATACGCAGTATTTT	CAISEDRGRTDTQYF	TRBV10-3	TRBJ2-3	NA	TRBD1